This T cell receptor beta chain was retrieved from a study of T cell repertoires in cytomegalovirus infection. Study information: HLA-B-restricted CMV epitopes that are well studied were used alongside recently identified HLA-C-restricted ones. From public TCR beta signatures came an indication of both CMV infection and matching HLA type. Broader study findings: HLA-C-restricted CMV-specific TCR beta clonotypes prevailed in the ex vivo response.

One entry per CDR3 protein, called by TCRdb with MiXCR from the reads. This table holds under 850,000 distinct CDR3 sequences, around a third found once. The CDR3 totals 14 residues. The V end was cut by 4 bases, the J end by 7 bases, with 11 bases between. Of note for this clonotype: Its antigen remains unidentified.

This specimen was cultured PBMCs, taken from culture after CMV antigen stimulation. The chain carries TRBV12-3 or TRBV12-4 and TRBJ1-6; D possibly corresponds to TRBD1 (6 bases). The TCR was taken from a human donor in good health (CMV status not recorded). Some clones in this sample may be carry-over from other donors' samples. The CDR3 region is CASSYRTVNSPLHF. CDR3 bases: TGTGCCAGCAGTTATAGGACAGTCAATTCACCCCTCCACTTT.